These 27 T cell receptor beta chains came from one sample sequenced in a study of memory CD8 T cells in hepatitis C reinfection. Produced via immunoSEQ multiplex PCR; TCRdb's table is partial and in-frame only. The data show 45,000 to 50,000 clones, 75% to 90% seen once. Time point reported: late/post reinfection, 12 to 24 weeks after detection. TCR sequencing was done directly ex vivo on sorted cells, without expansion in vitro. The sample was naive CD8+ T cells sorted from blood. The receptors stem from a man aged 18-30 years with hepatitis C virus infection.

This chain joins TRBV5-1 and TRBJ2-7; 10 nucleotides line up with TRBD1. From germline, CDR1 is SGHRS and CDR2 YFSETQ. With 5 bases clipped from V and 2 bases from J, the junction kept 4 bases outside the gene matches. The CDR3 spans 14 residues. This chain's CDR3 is CASRTGTGAYEQYF. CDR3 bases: TGCGCCAGCAGGACCGGGACAGGGGCCTACGAGCAGTACTTC.

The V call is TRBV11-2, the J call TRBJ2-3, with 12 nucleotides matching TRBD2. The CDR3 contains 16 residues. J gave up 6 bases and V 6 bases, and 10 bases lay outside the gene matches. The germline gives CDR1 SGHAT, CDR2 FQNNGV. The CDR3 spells CASRGLAGGPADTQYF. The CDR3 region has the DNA TGTGCCAGCAGAGGGCTAGCGGGAGGGCCGGCGGATACGCAGTATTTT. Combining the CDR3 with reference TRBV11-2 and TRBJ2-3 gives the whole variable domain EAGVAQSPRYKIIEKRQSVAFWCNPISGHATLYWYQQILGQGPKLLIQFQNNGVVDDSQLPKDRFSAERLKGVDSTLKIQPAKLEDSAVYLCASRGLAGGPADTQYFGPGTRLTVL.

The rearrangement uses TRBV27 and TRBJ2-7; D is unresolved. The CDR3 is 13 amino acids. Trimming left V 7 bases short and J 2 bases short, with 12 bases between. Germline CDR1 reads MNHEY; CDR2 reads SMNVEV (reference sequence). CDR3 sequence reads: CASTSTLAYEQYV. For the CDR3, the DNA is TGTGCCAGCACCTCGACACTGGCCTACGAGCAGTACGTC.

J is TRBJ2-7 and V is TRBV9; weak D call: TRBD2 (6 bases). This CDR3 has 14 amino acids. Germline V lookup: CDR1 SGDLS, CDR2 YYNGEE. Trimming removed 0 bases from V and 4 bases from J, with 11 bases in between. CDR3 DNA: TGTGCCAGCAGCGTAGATAACGGGGGATACGAGCAGTACTTC. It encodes CASSVDNGGYEQYF.

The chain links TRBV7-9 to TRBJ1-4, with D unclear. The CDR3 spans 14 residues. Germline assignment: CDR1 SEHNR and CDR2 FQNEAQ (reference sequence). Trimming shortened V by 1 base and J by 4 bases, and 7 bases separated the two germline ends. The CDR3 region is CASSLVGGNEKLFF. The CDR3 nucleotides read TGTGCCAGCAGCTTAGTCGGTGGTAATGAAAAACTGTTTTTT. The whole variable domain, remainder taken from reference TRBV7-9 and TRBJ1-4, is DTGVSQNPRHKITKRGQNVTFRCDPISEHNRLYWYRQTLGQGPEFLTYFQNEAQLEKSRLLSDRFSAERPKGSFSTLEIQRTEQGDSAMYLCASSLVGGNEKLFFGSGTQLSVL.

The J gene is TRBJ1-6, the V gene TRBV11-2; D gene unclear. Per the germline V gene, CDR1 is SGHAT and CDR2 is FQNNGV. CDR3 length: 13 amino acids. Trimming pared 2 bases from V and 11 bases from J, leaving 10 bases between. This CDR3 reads CASSLTPVTPLHF. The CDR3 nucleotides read TGTGCCAGCAGCTTAACGCCGGTTACACCCCTCCACTTT. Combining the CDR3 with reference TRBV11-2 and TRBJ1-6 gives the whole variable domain EAGVAQSPRYKIIEKRQSVAFWCNPISGHATLYWYQQILGQGPKLLIQFQNNGVVDDSQLPKDRFSAERLKGVDSTLKIQPAKLEDSAVYLCASSLTPVTPLHFGNGTRLTVT.

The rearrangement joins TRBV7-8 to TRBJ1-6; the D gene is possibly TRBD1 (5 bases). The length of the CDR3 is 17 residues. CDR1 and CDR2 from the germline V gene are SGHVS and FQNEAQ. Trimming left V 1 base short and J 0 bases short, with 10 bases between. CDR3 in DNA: TGTGCCAGCAGCTTAGAGGGACTGATCTCCTATAATTCACCCCTCCACTTT. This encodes CASSLEGLISYNSPLHF.

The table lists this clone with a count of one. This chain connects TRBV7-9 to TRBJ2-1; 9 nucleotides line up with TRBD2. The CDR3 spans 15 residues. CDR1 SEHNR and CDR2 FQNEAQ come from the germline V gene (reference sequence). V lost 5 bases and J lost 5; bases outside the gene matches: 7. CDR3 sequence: CASSPAIAGDNEQFF. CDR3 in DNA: TGTGCCAGCAGCCCCGCAATAGCGGGGGACAATGAGCAGTTCTTC.

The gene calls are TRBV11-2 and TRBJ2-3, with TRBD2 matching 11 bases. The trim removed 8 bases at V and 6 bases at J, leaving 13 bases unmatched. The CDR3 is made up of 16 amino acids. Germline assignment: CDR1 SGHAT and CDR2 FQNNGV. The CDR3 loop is CASETNSASGGDTQYF. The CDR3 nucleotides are TGTGCCAGCGAAACCAATTCGGCTAGCGGGGGGGATACGCAGTATTTT. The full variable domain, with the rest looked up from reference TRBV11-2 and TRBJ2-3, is EAGVAQSPRYKIIEKRQSVAFWCNPISGHATLYWYQQILGQGPKLLIQFQNNGVVDDSQLPKDRFSAERLKGVDSTLKIQPAKLEDSAVYLCASETNSASGGDTQYFGPGTRLTVL.

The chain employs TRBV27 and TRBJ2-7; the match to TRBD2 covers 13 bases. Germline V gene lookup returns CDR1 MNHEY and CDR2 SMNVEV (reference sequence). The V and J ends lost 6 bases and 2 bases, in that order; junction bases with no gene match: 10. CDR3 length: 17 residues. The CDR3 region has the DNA TGTGCCAGCAGCCCCGAGCCCGGACTAGCGGGAGCCTACGAGCAGTACTTC. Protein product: CASSPEPGLAGAYEQYF.

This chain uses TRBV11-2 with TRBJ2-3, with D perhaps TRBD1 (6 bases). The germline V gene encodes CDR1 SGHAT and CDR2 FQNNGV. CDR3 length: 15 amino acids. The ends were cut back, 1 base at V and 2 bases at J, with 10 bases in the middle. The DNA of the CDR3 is TGTGCCAGCAGCTTAGTCGGACAGTTCACAGATACGCAGTATTTT. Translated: CASSLVGQFTDTQYF.

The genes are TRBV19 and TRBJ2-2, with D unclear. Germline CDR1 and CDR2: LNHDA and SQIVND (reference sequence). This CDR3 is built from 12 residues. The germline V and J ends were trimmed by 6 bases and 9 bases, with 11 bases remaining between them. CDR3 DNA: TGTGCCAGTAGGAGGTCCTGGCGGGAGCTGTTTTTT. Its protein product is CASRRSWRELFF.

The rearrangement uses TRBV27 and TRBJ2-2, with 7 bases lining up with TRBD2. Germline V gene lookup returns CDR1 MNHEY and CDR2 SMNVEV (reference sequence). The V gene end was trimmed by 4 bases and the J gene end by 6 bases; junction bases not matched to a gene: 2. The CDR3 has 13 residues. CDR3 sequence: CASSWGGSGELFF. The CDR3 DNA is TGTGCCAGCAGTTGGGGAGGGTCCGGGGAGCTGTTTTTT.

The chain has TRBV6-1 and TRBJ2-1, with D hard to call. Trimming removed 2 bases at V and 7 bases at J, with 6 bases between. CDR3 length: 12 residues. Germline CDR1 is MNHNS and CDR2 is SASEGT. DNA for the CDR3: TGTGCCAGCAGTGAAATGTCTAATGAGCAGTTCTTC. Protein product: CASSEMSNEQFF.

CDR3 nucleotides: TGTGCCAGCAGCAATTATCCGCGGGCCTGCTGGAACGAGCAGTACGTC. Encoded protein: CASSNYPRACWNEQYV. The rearrangement joins TRBV7-7 to TRBJ2-7; tentative D call: TRBD2 (5 bases). The CDR3 is 16 amino acids. The germline CDR1 and CDR2 sequences are SSHAT and FNYEAQ (reference sequence). V lost 5 bases to trimming and J lost 5 bases, with 22 bases between them.

The CDR3 region is CASSLRGTGAGGANVLTF. In nucleotides, the CDR3 is TGTGCCAGCAGCTTGAGAGGGACAGGGGCTGGTGGGGCCAACGTCCTGACTTTC. The V call is TRBV11-1, the J call TRBJ2-6, with 10 nucleotides matching TRBD1. Germline V gives CDR1 SGHAT, CDR2 FQDESV (reference sequence). V shed 3 bases, J shed 3 bases, and the junction held 8 bases outside the gene matches. The CDR3 is 18 amino acids.

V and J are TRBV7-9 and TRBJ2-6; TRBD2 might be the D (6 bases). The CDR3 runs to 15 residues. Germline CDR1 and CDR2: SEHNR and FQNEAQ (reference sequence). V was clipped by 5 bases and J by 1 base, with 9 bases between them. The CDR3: CASSARGSGANVLTF. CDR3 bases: TGTGCCAGCAGCGCGCGGGGATCTGGGGCCAACGTCCTGACTTTC.

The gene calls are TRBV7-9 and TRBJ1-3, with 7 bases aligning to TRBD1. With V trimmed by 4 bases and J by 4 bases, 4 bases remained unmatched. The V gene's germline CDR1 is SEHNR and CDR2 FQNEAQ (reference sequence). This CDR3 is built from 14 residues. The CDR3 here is CASSYWDRGNTIYF. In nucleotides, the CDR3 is TGTGCCAGCAGCTATTGGGACAGAGGAAACACCATATATTTT.

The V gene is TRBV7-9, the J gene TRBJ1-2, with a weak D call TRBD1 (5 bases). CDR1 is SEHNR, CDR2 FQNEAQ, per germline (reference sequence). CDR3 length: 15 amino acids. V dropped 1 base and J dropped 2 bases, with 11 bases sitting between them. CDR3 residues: CASSLEETANYGYTF. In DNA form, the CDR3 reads TGTGCCAGCAGCTTAGAAGAGACAGCGAACTATGGCTACACCTTC.

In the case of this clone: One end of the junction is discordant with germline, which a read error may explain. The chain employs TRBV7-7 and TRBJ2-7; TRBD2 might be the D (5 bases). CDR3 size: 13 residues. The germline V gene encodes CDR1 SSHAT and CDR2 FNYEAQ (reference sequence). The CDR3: CASSRGSGYEQYF. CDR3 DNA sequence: TGTGCTAGCAGCCGGGGATCTGGCTACGAGCAGTACTTC.

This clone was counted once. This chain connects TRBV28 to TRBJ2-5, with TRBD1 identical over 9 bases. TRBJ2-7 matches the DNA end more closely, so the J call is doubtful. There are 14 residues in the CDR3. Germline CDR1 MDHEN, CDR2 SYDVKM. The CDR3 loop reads CASSQRDRAYEQYF. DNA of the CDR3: TGTGCCAGCAGTCAAAGGGACAGGGCCTACGAGCAGTACTTC.

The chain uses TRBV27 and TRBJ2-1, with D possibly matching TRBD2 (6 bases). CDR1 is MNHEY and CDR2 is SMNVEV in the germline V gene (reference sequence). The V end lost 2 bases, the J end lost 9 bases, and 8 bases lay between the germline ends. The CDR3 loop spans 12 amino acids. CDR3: CASSLQGGEQFF. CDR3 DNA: TGTGCCAGCAGTTTACAGGGAGGTGAGCAGTTCTTC.

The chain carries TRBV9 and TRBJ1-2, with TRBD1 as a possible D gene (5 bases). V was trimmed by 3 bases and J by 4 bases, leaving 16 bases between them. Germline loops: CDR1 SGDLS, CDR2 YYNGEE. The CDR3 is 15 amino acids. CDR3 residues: CASSETTGSTYGYTF. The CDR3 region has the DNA TGTGCCAGCAGCGAAACTACAGGCTCTACCTATGGCTACACCTTC.

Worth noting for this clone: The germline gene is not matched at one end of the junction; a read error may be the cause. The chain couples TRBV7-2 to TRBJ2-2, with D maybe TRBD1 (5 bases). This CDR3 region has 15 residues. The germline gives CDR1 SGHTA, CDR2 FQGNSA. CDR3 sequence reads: CAGRAANTHTGELFF. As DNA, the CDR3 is TGTGCCGGCAGGGCGGCTAACACCCACACCGGGGAGCTGTTTTTT.

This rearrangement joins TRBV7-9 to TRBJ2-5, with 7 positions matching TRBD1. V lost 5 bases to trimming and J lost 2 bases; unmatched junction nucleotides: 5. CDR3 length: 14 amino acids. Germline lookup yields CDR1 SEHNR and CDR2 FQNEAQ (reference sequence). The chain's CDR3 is CASSPGTVQETQYF. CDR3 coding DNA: TGTGCCAGCAGCCCTGGGACAGTACAAGAGACCCAGTACTTC.

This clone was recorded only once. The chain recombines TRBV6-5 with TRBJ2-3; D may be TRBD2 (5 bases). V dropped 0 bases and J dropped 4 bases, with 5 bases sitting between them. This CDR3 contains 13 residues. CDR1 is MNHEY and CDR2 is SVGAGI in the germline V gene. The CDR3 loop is CASSYSRADTQYF. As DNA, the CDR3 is TGTGCCAGCAGTTACTCGAGGGCAGATACGCAGTATTTT.

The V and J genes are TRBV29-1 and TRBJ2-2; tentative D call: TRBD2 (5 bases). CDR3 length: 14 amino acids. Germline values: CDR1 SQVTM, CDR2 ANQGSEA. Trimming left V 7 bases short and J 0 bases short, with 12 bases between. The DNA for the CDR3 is TGCAGCGCTCTTAGCGCCGCGAACACCGGGGAGCTGTTTTTT. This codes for CSALSAANTGELFF.